The clone carrying this T cell receptor beta chain showed up many times. This entry comes from a study of blood T cells in healthy people across ages. It was with a sample-barcoded 5' primer and a J-beta primer mix that a second PCR of about 7 to 12 cycles was run. TCRdb used MiXCR to reprocess the 5' RACE reads, holding one entry per CDR3 protein. The table records about 720,000 distinct CDR3 sequences, about 24% of them present only once. Looked up from germline, CDR1 is SQVTM and CDR2 is ANQGSEA. V was pared by 2 bases and J by 0 bases, with 10 bases between. This CDR3 contains 15 residues. The specimen was blood. The TCR was taken from a man aged 65 to 79 in good health. The chain carries TRBV29-1 and TRBJ1-4; D ambiguous. The CDR3 region has the DNA TGCAGCGTTGAACGTCGGGGAGCAACTAATGAAAAACTGTTTTTT. This gives the protein CSVERRGATNEKLFF. Looking up the rest from reference TRBV29-1 and TRBJ1-4 gives the full variable domain: SAVISQKPSRDICQRGTSLTIQCQVDSQVTMMFWYRQQPGQSLTLIATANQGSEATYESGFVIDKFPISRPNLTFSTLTVSNMSPEDSSIYLCSVERRGATNEKLFFGSGTQLSVL.